Reported below is one T cell receptor (beta chain). The authors' processing: By means of reference gene primer amplification, nucleated cell counts were estimated. Data came from immunoSEQ multiplex PCR; TCRdb stores just in-frame clones and leaves some out. That table is the source of V, J and clone size, and D and trimming were worked out from the DNA. Among 250,000 to 300,000 clones listed, about 87% were seen once. The CDR3 contains 14 residues. The germline CDR1 and CDR2 sequences are LGHDT and YNNKEL (reference sequence). V lost 1 base to trimming and J lost 5 bases, with 11 bases between them. The entry originates in a study of blood T cell repertoires in COVID-19. Across the study: The United States, Italy and Spain supplied acute and convalescent COVID-19 samples. In each case, the material was cDNA or gDNA derived from T cells, B-cell-depleted T cells, or PBMCs.

Sequencing used peripheral blood. The source is a woman aged 25 to 39 who had recovered from COVID-19. The chain joins TRBV3-1 (or the pseudogene TRBV3-2) to TRBJ1-1, with D tentatively TRBD1 (5 bases). The CDR3 bases are TGTGCCAGCAGCCAAGGGGGGGAAAGAACTGAAGCTTTCTTT. It is translated as CASSQGGERTEAFF.